This TCR beta chain was sequenced for a study of vaccination effects on CD4 cells after COVID-19. Study-wide points: Few convalescent patients were studied, and early post-infection samples were lacking.

As for this clone: What it binds is unknown.

Profiled with immunoSEQ multiplex PCR; TCRdb holds only in-frame clones, not every one. The data contain tens of thousands of clones, about 81% of them seen just once; the ten biggest clones take up approximately 1.2%. In the ViraFEST assay, antigen-specific CD4+ clonotypes were identified by expansion after peptide-pool stimulation. Once cultured for roughly nine days, the cells underwent separation to obtain CD4+ T cells. Vaccine administered to participants consisted of two doses of either BNT162b2 or mRNA-1273. Testing of the vaccine recipients showed negative nucleocapsid antibodies and no prior SARS-CoV-2 infection. The authors replaced half the medium with IL-2 medium on days 3 and 7. Germline lookup yields CDR1 SGHRS and CDR2 YFSETQ. Trimming cost V 4 bases and J 2 bases, with 26 bases left between them. The CDR3 has 19 amino acids.

This clonotype was obtained from a human donor who received a COVID-19 vaccine. The sequencing used CD4+ T cells from PBMCs cultured with HCoV-229E spike peptides, collected after COVID-19 vaccination. This chain links TRBV5-1 with TRBJ2-3; TRBD1 is a possible D gene (6 bases). CDR3 bases: TGCGCCAGCAGCCCCCGAGGTCAGGGGTCGAGTCCTAACACAGATACGCAGTATTTT. The encoded protein is CASSPRGQGSSPNTDTQYF.